This TCR beta chain was observed in a study of metastatic and nonmetastatic thyroid tumors. This clone was recorded at least ten times. No patient received treatment before thyroid surgery. The CDR3 contains 10 residues. V was cut by 8 bases and J by 5 bases, with 6 bases left in between. Germline V CDR1 and CDR2: SNHLY, FYNNEI. From the PCR reads, TCRdb re-called clones with MiXCR. Among about 33,000 clones, roughly a sixth were seen once, and the ten largest hold 9.5% to 15%. The sequence came from a male donor with papillary thyroid cancer or a benign thyroid nodule (not recorded which). Some clones in this sample may be carry-over from other donors' samples. This chain joins TRBV2 and TRBJ2-5, with D uncertain. The source material was blood. CDR3 in amino acids: CASLGETQYF. The DNA for the CDR3 is TGTGCCAGCTTGGGGGAGACCCAGTACTTC.